The T cell receptor beta chain under discussion was sequenced for a study of blood T cells in healthy people across ages. Study-wide results and limits: There was a strong correlation between TCR beta diversity and naive T cell percentage. Estimates of total diversity, which came from one million sequenced T cells, were considered to be underestimates. The study found more naive CD4+ cells and higher diversity in long-lived than aged donors.

About this clonotype: Its antigen is not identified.

PCR was performed a second time for about 7 to 11 cycles using a sample-barcoded 5' primer and a J-beta primer mix. A template-switch adaptor that had 12 random nucleotides put a tag on each cDNA molecule. TCRdb redid the calling of the 5' RACE reads with MiXCR, one entry per CDR3 protein. In the table there are a few hundred thousand distinct CDR3 sequences, about 49% of which are singletons. This CDR3 comprises 12 residues. Germline V gene data show CDR1 as DFQATT and CDR2 as SNEGSKA (reference sequence). The V gene lost 5 bases and the J gene lost 2 bases, with 9 bases spanning the gap. This chain connects TRBV20-1 to TRBJ1-2; D gene ambiguous. The sequenced sample was blood. The clonotype originates from a man between 60 and 75 years old in good health. The chain's CDR3 is CSASHVNYGYTF. The DNA of the CDR3 is TGCAGTGCTTCTCACGTCAACTATGGCTACACCTTC.